This T cell receptor (beta chain) was identified during a study of glioma-infiltrating T cells after dendritic cell vaccination. Study summary: Patients had newly diagnosed or recurrent glioblastoma and received dendritic cell vaccines.

The time point denotes: after dendritic cell vaccination, including at tumor progression/relapse. Libraries were prepared by immunoSEQ multiplex PCR; TCRdb keeps only in-frame clonotypes and omits some of them. This table holds about 24,000 clones, around nine tenths found once. The sample consisted of blood, taken after dendritic cell vaccination. The clonotype comes from a human donor with glioblastoma.

The CDR3 region has the DNA TGTGCCAGCAGCTTCGGGGGGCAGACCAATGAGCAGTTCTTC. Translating it yields CASSFGGQTNEQFF. The chain links TRBV11-3 to TRBJ2-1; D is possibly TRBD2 (7 bases). With 3 bases removed from V and 6 bases from J, the gap between germline ends came to 12 bases. This CDR3 region has 14 residues. Looked up from germline, CDR1 is SGHNT and CDR2 is YENEEA.